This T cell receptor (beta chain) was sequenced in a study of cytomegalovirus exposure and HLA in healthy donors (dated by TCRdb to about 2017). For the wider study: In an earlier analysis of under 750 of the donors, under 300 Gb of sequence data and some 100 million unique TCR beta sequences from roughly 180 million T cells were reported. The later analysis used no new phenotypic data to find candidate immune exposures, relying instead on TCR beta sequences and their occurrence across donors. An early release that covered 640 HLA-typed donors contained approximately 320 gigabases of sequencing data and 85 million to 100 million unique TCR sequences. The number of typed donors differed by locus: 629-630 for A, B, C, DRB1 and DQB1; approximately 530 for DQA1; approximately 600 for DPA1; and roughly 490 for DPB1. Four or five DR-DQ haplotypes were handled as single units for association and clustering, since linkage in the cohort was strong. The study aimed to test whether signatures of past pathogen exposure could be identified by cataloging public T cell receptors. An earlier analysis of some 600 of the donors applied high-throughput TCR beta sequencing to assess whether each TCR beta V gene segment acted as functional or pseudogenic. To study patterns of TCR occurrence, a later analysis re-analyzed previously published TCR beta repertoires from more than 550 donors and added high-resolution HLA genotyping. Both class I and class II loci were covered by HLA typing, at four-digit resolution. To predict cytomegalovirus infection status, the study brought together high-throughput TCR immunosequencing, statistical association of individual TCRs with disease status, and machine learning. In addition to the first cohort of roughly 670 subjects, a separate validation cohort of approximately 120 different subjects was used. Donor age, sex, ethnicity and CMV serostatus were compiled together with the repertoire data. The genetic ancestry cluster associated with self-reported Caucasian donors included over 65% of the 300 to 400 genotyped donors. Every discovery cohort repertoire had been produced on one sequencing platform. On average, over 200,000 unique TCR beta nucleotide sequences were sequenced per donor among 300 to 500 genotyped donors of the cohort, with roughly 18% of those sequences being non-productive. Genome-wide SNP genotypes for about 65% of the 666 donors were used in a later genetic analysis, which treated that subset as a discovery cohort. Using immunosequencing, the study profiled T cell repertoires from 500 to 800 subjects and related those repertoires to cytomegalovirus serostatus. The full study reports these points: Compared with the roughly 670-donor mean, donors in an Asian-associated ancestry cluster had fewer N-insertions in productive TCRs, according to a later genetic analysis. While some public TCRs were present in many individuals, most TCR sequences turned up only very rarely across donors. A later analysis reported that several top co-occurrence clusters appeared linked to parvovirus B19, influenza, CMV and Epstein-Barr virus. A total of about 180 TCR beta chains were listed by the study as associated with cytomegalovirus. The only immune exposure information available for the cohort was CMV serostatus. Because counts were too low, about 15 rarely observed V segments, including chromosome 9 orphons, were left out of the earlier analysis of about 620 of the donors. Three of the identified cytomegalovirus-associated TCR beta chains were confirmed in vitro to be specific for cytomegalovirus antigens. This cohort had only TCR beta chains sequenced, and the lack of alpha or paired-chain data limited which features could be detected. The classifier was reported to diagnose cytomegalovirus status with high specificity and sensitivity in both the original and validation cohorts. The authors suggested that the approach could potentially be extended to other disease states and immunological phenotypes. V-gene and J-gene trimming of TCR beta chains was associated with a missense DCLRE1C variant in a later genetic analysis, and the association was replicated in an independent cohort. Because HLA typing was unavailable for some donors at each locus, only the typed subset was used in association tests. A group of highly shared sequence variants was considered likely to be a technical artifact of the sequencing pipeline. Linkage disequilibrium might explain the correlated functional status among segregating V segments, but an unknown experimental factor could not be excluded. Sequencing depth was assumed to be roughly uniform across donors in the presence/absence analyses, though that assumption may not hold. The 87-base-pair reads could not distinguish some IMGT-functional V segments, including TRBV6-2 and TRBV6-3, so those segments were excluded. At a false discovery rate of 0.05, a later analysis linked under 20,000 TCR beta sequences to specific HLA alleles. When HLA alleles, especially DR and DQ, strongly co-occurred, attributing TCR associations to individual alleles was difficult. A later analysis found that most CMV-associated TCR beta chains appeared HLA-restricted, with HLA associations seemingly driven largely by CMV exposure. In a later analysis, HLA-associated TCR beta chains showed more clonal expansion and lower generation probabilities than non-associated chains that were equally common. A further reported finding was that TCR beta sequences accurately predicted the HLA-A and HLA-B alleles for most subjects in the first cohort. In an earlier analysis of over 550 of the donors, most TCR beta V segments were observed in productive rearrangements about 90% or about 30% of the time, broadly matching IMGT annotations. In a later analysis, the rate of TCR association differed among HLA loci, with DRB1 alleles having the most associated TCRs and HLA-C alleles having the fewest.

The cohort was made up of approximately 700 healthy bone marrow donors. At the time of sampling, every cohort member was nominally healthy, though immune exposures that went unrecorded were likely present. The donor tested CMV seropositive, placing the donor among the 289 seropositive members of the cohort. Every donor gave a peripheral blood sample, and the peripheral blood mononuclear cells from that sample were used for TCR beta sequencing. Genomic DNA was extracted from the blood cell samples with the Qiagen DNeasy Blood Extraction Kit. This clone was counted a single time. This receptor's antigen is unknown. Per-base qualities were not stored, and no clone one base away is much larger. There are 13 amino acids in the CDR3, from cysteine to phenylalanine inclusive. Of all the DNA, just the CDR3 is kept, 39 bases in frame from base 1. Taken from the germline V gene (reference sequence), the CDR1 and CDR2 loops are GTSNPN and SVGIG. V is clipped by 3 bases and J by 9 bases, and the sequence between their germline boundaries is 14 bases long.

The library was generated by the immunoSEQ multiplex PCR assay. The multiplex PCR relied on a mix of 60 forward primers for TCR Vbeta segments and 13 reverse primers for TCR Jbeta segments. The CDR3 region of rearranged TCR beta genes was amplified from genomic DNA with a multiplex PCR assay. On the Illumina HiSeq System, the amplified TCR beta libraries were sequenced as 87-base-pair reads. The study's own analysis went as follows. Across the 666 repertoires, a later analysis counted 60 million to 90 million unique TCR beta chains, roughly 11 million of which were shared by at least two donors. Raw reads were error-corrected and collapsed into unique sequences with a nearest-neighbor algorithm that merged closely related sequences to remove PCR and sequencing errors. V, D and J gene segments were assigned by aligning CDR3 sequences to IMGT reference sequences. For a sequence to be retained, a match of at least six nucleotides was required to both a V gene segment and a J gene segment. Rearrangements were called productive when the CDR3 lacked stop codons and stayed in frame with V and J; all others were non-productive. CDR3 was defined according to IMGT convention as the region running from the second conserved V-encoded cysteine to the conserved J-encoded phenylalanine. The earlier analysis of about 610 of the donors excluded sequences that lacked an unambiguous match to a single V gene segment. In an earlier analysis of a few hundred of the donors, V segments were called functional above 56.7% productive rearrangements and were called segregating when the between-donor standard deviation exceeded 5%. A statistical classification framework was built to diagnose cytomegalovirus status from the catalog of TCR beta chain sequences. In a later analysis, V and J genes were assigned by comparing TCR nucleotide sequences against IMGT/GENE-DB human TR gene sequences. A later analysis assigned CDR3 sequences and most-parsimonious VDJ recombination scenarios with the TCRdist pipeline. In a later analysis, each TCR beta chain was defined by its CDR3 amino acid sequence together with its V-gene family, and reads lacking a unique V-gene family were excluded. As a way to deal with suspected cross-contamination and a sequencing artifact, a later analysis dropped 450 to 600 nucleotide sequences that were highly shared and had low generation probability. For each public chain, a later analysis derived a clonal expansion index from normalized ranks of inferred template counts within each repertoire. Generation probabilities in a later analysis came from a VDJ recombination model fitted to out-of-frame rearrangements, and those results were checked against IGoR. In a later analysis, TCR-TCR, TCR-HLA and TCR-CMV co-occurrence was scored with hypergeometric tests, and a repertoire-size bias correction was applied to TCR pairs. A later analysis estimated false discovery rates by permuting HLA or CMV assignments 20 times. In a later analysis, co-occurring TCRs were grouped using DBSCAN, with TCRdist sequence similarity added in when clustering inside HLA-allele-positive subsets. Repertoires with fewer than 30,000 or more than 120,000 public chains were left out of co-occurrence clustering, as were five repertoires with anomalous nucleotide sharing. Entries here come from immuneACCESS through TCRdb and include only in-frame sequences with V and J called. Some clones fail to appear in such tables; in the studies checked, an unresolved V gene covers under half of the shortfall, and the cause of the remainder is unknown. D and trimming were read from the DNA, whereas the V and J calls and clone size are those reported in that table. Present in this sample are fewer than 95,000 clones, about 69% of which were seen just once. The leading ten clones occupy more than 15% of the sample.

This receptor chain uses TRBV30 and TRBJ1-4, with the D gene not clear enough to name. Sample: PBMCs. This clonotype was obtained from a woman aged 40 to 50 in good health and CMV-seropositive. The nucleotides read TGTGCCTGGAGAGTACCGGGAATGAAAAAACTGTTTTTT. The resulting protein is CAWRVPGMKKLFF. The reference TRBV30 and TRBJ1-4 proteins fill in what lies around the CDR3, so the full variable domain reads SQTIHQWPATLVQPVGSPLSLECTVEGTSNPNLYWYRQAAGRGLQLLFYSVGIGQISSEVPQNLSASRPQDRQFILSSKKLLLSDSGFYLCAWRVPGMKKLFFGSGTQLSVL.